These T cell receptor beta chains were read from a single sample in a study of T cell changes during pregnancy in multiple sclerosis. TCRdb keeps only in-frame clones here, not all; method: immunoSEQ multiplex PCR. Found here are 30,000 or so clones, around 90% of them singletons; the top ten hold roughly 6.2%. Sequenced material: CD8+ T cells from peripheral blood mononuclear cells, taken before pregnancy. The receptors stem from a female donor with multiple sclerosis, enrolled in a pregnancy study. Each CDR3 is given with its conserved first and last residue. D genes are given only for firm matches. Size is omitted from some rows. Given values are once, few, many or a class for expanded clones.

v_call,d_call,clone_size,j_call,cdr3_aa,cdr3_nt
TRBV27,.,.,TRBJ2-7,CASGGVNSYEQYF,TGTGCCAGCGGGGGCGTCAACTCCTACGAGCAGTACTTC
TRBV13,.,once,TRBJ2-7,CASSLSLNPYEQYF,TGTGCCAGCAGTCTCTCACTAAACCCCTACGAGCAGTACTTC
TRBV4-3,TRBD2,few,TRBJ2-4,CASSQEEGSGSNIQYF,TGCGCCAGCAGCCAAGAAGAAGGGAGCGGGAGTAACATTCAGTACTTC
TRBV4-2,.,few,TRBJ1-2,CASSHPGVDNYGYTF,TGTGCCAGCAGCCATCCCGGAGTGGATAACTATGGCTACACCTTC
TRBV7-3,.,few,TRBJ2-1,CASSLSVGVSEQFF,TGTGCCAGCAGCTTATCCGTAGGGGTCAGCGAGCAGTTCTTC
TRBV7-9,TRBD1,.,TRBJ1-4,CASSERDSATNEKLFF,TGTGCCAGCAGCGAGAGGGACAGCGCAACTAATGAAAAACTGTTTTTT
TRBV7-2,TRBD1,.,TRBJ2-7,CASSSTINRDSSYEQYF,TGTGCCAGCAGCTCAACTATCAACCGGGACAGCTCCTACGAGCAGTACTTC
TRBV7-9,.,.,TRBJ2-1,CASSPPVGESRTYNEQFF,TGTGCCAGCAGCCCCCCGGTGGGCGAGAGCCGTACCTACAATGAGCAGTTCTTC
TRBV28,TRBD1,.,TRBJ2-7,CAATGDSYEQYF,TGTGCCGCGACAGGGGACTCATACGAGCAGTACTTC
TRBV2,TRBD1,.,TRBJ1-5,CASRGQGSNQPQHF,TGTGCCAGCCGAGGACAGGGCAGCAATCAGCCCCAGCATTTT
TRBV11-3,TRBD2,.,TRBJ2-1,CASSLVERGDSYNEQFF,TGTGCCAGCAGCTTAGTGGAGCGGGGTGACTCCTACAATGAGCAGTTCTTC
TRBV27,TRBD1,.,TRBJ1-1,CASSLQGVNTEAFF,TGTGCCAGCAGTCTTCAGGGGGTAAACACTGAAGCTTTCTTT
TRBV5-1,TRBD1,.,TRBJ2-2,CASSLGDRDTGELFF,TGCGCCAGCAGCTTGGGAGACAGGGACACCGGGGAGCTGTTTTTT
TRBV7-6,.,.,TRBJ2-1,CASSLDRDPYNEQFF,TGTGCCAGCAGCTTAGACAGGGACCCCTACAATGAGCAGTTCTTC
TRBV11-2,TRBD2,.,TRBJ2-1,CASSLVAAGASYNEQFF,TGTGCCAGCAGCTTAGTGGCTGCGGGAGCTTCCTACAATGAGCAGTTCTTC
TRBV19,.,.,TRBJ2-3,CASSIFRGSTDTQYF,TGTGCCAGTAGTATTTTTCGAGGGAGCACAGATACGCAGTATTTT
TRBV9,.,.,TRBJ2-2,CASSVIAAGELFF,TGTGCCAGCAGCGTGATAGCGGCCGGGGAGCTGTTTTTT
TRBV2,TRBD1,once,TRBJ1-1,CASDWSGGPEAFF,TGTGCCAGCGACTGGTCAGGGGGCCCTGAAGCTTTCTTT
TRBV6-1,TRBD1,.,TRBJ1-1,CASRDRQGARTEAFF,TGTGCCAGCAGAGACCGACAGGGGGCGAGGACTGAAGCTTTCTTT
TRBV30,.,.,TRBJ2-1,CAWSPSNLYNEQFF,TGTGCCTGGAGTCCCAGTAATTTATACAATGAGCAGTTCTTC
TRBV5-4,.,.,TRBJ2-7,CAILLGGEQYF,TGTGCCATATTACTGGGGGGCGAGCAGTACTTC
TRBV5-1,.,.,TRBJ2-1,CASSLDLSSYNEQFF,TGCGCCAGCAGCTTGGACCTGAGCTCCTACAATGAGCAGTTCTTC
TRBV30,.,.,TRBJ2-1,CAWTETSYNEQFF,TGTGCCTGGACCGAAACTAGCTACAATGAGCAGTTCTTC
TRBV6-6,TRBD2,.,TRBJ2-7,CASSDPLAGWGEQYF,TGTGCCAGCAGCGACCCACTAGCGGGATGGGGCGAGCAGTACTTC
TRBV21-1,.,.,TRBJ2-7,CASSKAEGADDEQYF,TGTGCCAGCAGCAAAGCCGAGGGGGCCGACGACGAGCAGTACTTC
TRBV7-3,TRBD2,.,TRBJ2-3,CASSKILAGGFDTQYF,TGTGCCAGCAGCAAGATACTAGCGGGAGGTTTCGATACGCAGTATTTT
TRBV5-1,TRBD2,once,TRBJ2-5,CASSLKWEGLGETQYF,TGCGCCAGCAGCTTGAAGTGGGAGGGCCTCGGGGAGACCCAGTACTTC
TRBV28,.,.,TRBJ2-5,CASSSDRPQETQYF,TGTGCCAGCAGCTCCGACAGGCCACAAGAGACCCAGTACTTC
TRBV5-1,.,.,TRBJ1-1,CASSFSGNTEAFF,TGCGCCAGCAGCTTCTCAGGGAACACTGAAGCTTTCTTT
TRBV7-9,.,.,TRBJ1-2,CASSLWGRTVEGYTF,TGTGCCAGCAGCTTATGGGGAAGGACTGTAGAGGGCTACACCTTC
TRBV6-5,.,.,TRBJ1-6,CASIGLGSHSPLHF,TGTGCCAGCATTGGATTAGGTAGCCATTCACCCCTCCACTTT